Below are 13 T cell receptor beta chains sequenced from a single sample in a study of blood T cell repertoires in COVID-19. Clones were read by immunoSEQ multiplex PCR, and TCRdb kept only the in-frame ones, dropping some. The sample consists of fewer than 250,000 clones, about nine tenths of them appearing once. Sample: peripheral blood. The receptors here all came from a man aged 50 to 60 with acute or convalescent COVID-19.

This clone was seen a handful of times. The chain carries TRBV6-1 and TRBJ2-5; 11 positions match TRBD1. This CDR3 has 16 amino acids. V shed 2 bases and J 5 bases; nucleotides not matched to a gene: 7. Per the germline V gene, CDR1 is MNHNS and CDR2 is SASEGT. The DNA for the CDR3 is TGTGCCAGCAGTGAACCCGGACAGGGGGCCGGGGAGACCCAGTACTTC. It specifies CASSEPGQGAGETQYF.

V and J are TRBV2 and TRBJ1-1; TRBD1 is a possible D gene (5 bases). Germline loops: CDR1 SNHLY, CDR2 FYNNEI. V gave up 3 bases and J gave up 0 bases, with 14 bases separating them. This CDR3 region has 16 residues. The CDR3 loop is CASSDGGVTVNTEAFF. CDR3 DNA sequence: TGTGCCAGCAGTGATGGGGGGGTCACAGTGAACACTGAAGCTTTCTTT.

The gene calls are TRBV6-2 or TRBV6-3 and TRBJ1-5, with 8 nucleotides matching TRBD1. Germline-derived CDR1 and CDR2 are MNHEY and SVGEGT. V trimming: 3 bases; J trimming: 6 bases; junction bases outside the gene matches: 4. This CDR3 is built from 14 residues. The CDR3 DNA follows: TGTGCCAGCAGTTATGGCAGGGGGCTTCAGCCCCAGCATTTT. This encodes CASSYGRGLQPQHF.

This sequence joins TRBV9 and TRBJ1-6; the D gene is possibly TRBD1 (6 bases). CDR1 is SGDLS, CDR2 YYNGEE, per germline. The CDR3 has 14 amino acids. Trimming took off 4 bases at V and 7 bases at J, with 12 bases between the two ends. This CDR3 reads CASSSRQANSPLHF. The CDR3 region has the DNA TGTGCCAGCAGCTCCCGACAGGCAAATTCACCCCTCCACTTT. Combining the CDR3 with reference TRBV9 and TRBJ1-6 gives the whole variable domain DSGVTQTPKHLITATGQRVTLRCSPRSGDLSVYWYQQSLDQGLQFLIQYYNGEERAKGNILERFSAQQFPDLHSELNLSSLELGDSALYFCASSSRQANSPLHFGNGTRLTVT.

This chain uses TRBV7-3 with TRBJ2-7, with D possibly being TRBD2 (6 bases). Trimming removed 0 bases at V and 2 bases at J, with 11 bases between. From germline, CDR1 is SGHTA and CDR2 FQGTGA. The CDR3 is made up of 15 amino acids. This CDR3 is CASSLTASGAYEQYF. CDR3 DNA: TGTGCCAGCAGCTTAACAGCCTCGGGAGCCTACGAGCAGTACTTC.

This chain connects TRBV3-1 (or the pseudogene TRBV3-2) to TRBJ2-5, with D maybe TRBD1 (6 bases). The CDR3 sequence is 13 residues long. CDR1 is LGHDT and CDR2 is YNNKEL in the germline V gene (reference sequence). Deletions cut 2 bases from V and 5 bases from J, with 9 bases between. The CDR3 DNA sequence: TGTGCCAGCAGCCAAATGCAGGGGGAGACCCAGTACTTC. Its translation: CASSQMQGETQYF.

The V and J genes are TRBV9 and TRBJ1-6; weak D call: TRBD1 (6 bases). CDR1 SGDLS and CDR2 YYNGEE come from the germline V gene. This CDR3 region has 16 residues. Trimming shortened V by 3 bases and J by 7 bases, and 17 bases separated the two germline ends. This CDR3 reads CASSGRGEKQNSPLHF. The CDR3 DNA follows: TGTGCCAGCAGCGGCAGGGGCGAAAAGCAGAATTCACCCCTCCACTTT.

This clone has just one count. The V call is TRBV5-1, the J call TRBJ1-4; TRBD1 matches 10 bases. With 4 bases clipped from V and 9 bases from J, the junction kept 9 bases outside the gene matches. The CDR3 sequence is 15 residues long. Germline CDR1 and CDR2: SGHRS and YFSETQ. As DNA, the CDR3 is TGCGCCAGCAGCCTCGGACAGGGGGGGCGGAAAAAACTGTTTTTT. Its protein product is CASSLGQGGRKKLFF.

The chain has TRBV5-1 and TRBJ1-6; maybe TRBD1 (5 bases). Trimming shortened V by 0 bases and J by 7 bases, and 11 bases separated the two germline ends. Germline CDR1 and CDR2: SGHRS and YFSETQ. This CDR3 is built from 15 residues. CDR3 sequence (DNA): TGCGCCAGCAGCTTGGGAGACAGATCCAATTCACCCCTCCACTTT. This codes for CASSLGDRSNSPLHF.

The chain is built from TRBV2 and TRBJ1-2; maybe TRBD1 (5 bases). The V gene's germline CDR1 is SNHLY and CDR2 FYNNEI. V gave up 1 base and J gave up 7 bases, with 10 bases separating them. The CDR3 runs 13 residues. CDR3 sequence: CASSEETDGGYTF. The CDR3 bases are TGTGCCAGCAGTGAAGAGACAGACGGTGGCTACACCTTC.

The genes are TRBV4-1 and TRBJ1-2; 7 bases agree with TRBD1. Germline-derived CDR1 and CDR2 are MGHRA and YSYEKL. The trim removed 1 base at V and 3 bases at J, leaving 5 bases unmatched. This CDR3 has 15 amino acids. CDR3 nucleotide sequence: TGCGCCAGCAGCCAAGCATTAGGGGGCGACTATGGCTACACCTTC. It specifies CASSQALGGDYGYTF.

The rearrangement joins TRBV7-3 to TRBJ1-1; 9 nucleotides line up with TRBD1. Germline V CDR1 and CDR2: SGHTA, FQGTGA. V lost 5 bases, J lost 4 bases, and 8 bases stayed unmatched. This CDR3 spans 15 amino acids. The CDR3 loop is CASSHRTGDSTEAFF. The CDR3 coding sequence is TGTGCCAGCAGCCATAGGACAGGGGACTCCACTGAAGCTTTCTTT.

V usage is TRBV18 and J usage is TRBJ1-6; D is ambiguous. V was clipped by 4 bases and J by 5 bases, with 12 bases between them. The CDR3 extends over 15 amino acids. The V gene's germline CDR1 is KGHSH and CDR2 LQKENI. Here the CDR3 DNA reads TGTGCCAGCTCACGTGCAGGACTGAATAATTCACCCCTCCACTTT. Residues: CASSRAGLNNSPLHF.